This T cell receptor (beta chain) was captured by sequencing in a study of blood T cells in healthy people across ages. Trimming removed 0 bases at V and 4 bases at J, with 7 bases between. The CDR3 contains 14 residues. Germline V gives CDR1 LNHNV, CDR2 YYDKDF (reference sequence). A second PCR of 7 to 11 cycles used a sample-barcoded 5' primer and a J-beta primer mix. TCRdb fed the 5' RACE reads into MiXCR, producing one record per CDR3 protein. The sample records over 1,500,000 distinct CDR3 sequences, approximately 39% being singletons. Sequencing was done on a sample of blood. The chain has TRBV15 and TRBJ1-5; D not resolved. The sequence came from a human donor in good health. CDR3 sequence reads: CATSRDWANQPQHF. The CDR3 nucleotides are TGTGCCACCAGCAGAGATTGGGCAAATCAGCCCCAGCATTTT. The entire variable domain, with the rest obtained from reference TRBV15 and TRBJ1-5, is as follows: DAMVIQNPRYQVTQFGKPVTLSCSQTLNHNVMYWYQQKSSQAPKLLFHYYDKDFNNEADTPDNFQSRRPNTSFCFLDIRSPGLGDTAMYLCATSRDWANQPQHFGDGTRLSIL.